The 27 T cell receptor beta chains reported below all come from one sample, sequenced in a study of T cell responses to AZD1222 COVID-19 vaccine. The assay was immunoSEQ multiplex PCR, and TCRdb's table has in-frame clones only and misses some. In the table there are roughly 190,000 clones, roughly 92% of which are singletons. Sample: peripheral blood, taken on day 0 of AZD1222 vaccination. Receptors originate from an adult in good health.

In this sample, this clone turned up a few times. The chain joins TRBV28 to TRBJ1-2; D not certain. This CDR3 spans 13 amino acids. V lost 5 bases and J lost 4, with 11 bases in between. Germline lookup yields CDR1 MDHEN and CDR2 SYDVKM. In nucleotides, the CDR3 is TGTGCCAGCAGTACCCCAGCTTCCTATGGCTACACCTTC. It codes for CASSTPASYGYTF.

The CDR3 region has the DNA TGTGCCAGCAGTGAGTCGGGTCGGGTCAATGAAAAACTGTTTTTT. Translated, it gives CASSESGRVNEKLFF. The chain recombines TRBV25-1 with TRBJ1-4, with unresolved D. Trimming left V 3 bases short and J 5 bases short, with 13 bases between. The CDR3 is 15 residues long. Germline CDR1 and CDR2: MGHDK and SYGVNS.

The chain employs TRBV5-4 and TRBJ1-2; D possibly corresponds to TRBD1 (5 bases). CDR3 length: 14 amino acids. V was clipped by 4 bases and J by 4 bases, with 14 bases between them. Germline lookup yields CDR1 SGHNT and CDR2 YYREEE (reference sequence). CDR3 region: CASSTGDASYGYTF. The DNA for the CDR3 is TGTGCCAGCAGCACGGGGGACGCTTCCTATGGCTACACCTTC.

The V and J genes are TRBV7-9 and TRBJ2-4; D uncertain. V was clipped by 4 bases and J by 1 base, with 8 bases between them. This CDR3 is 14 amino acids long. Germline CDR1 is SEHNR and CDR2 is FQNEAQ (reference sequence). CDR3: CASSSAWAKNIQYF. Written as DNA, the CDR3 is TGTGCCAGCAGCTCAGCCTGGGCCAAAAACATTCAGTACTTC.

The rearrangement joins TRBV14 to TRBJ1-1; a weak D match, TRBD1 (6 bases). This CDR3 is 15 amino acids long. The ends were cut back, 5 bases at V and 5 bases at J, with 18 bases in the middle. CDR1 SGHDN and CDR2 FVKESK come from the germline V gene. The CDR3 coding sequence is TGTGCCAGCAGCTTTGGGGGGCATAGAGGGACTGAAGCTTTCTTT. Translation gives CASSFGGHRGTEAFF.

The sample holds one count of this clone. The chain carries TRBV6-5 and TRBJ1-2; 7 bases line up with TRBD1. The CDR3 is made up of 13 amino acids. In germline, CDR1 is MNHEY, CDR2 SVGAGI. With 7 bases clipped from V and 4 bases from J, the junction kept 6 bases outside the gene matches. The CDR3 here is CASNPGGLYGYTF. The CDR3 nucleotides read TGTGCCAGCAACCCAGGGGGTCTCTATGGCTACACCTTC.

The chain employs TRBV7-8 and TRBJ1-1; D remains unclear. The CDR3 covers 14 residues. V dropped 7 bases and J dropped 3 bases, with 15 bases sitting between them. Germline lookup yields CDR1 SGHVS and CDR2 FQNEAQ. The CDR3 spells CASTSIRGYTEAFF. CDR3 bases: TGTGCCAGCACCTCGATTCGAGGTTACACTGAAGCTTTCTTT.

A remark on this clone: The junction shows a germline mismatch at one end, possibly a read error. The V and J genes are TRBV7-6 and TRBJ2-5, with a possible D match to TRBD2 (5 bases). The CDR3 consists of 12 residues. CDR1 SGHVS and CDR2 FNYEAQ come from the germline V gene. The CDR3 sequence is CSSAADQETQYF. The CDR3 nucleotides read TGCTCCTCAGCGGCGGATCAAGAGACCCAGTACTTC.

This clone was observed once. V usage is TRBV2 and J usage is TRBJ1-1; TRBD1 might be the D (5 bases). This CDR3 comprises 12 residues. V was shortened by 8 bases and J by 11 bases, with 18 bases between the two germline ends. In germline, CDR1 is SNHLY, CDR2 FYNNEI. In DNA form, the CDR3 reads TGTGCCAGCCACGGGGGACCCATCGGCGCTTTCTTT. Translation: CASHGGPIGAFF.

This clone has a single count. CDR3 residues: CASSRLEGVVYGYTF. The DNA for the CDR3 is TGTGCCAGCAGTCGCCTTGAGGGGGTTGTCTATGGCTACACCTTC. The chain recombines TRBV5-4 with TRBJ1-2, with D possibly matching TRBD1 (6 bases). V lost 5 bases and J 4 bases, leaving 18 bases between the germline ends. The CDR3 consists of 15 residues. In germline, CDR1 is SGHNT, CDR2 YYREEE (reference sequence). The whole variable domain, filled in from reference TRBV5-4 and TRBJ1-2, reads ETGVTQSPTHLIKTRGQQVTLRCSSQSGHNTVSWYQQALGQGPQFIFQYYREEENGRGNFPPRFSGLQFPNYSSELNVNALELDDSALYLCASSRLEGVVYGYTFGSGTRLTVV.

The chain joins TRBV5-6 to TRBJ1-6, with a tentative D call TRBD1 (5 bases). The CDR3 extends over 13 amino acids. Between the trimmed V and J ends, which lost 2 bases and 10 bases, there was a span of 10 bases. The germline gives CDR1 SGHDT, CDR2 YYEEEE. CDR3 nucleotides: TGTGCCAGCAGCTTCCCAGGGCCCTCACCCCTCCACTTT. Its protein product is CASSFPGPSPLHF.

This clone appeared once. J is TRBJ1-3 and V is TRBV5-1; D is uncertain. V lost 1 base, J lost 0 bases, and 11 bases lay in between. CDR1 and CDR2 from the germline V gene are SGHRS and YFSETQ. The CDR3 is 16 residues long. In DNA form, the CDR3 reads TGCGCCAGCAGCTTGTCTGGGTCAAGCTCTGGAAACACCATATATTTT. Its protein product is CASSLSGSSSGNTIYF. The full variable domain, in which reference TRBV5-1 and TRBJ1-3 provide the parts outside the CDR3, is KAGVTQTPRYLIKTRGQQVTLSCSPISGHRSVSWYQQTPGQGLQFLFEYFSETQRNKGNFPGRFSGRQFSNSRSEMNVSTLELGDSALYLCASSLSGSSSGNTIYFGEGSWLTVV.

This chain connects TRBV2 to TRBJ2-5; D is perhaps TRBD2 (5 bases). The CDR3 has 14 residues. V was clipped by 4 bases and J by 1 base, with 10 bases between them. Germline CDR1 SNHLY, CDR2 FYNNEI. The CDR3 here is CASSVRAGQETQYF. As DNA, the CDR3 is TGTGCCAGCAGTGTGCGGGCGGGCCAAGAGACCCAGTACTTC.

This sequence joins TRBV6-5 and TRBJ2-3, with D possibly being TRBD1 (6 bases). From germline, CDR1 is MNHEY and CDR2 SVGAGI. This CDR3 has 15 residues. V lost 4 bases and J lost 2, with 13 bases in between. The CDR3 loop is CASSWVDSYTDTQYF. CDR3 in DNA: TGTGCCAGCAGTTGGGTGGACAGCTACACAGATACGCAGTATTTT.

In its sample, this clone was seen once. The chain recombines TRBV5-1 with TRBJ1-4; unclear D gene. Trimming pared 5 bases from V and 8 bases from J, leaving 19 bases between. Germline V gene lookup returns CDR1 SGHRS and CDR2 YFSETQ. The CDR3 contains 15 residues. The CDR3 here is CASRPEPSILEKLFF. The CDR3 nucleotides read TGCGCCAGCAGGCCAGAACCCAGTATTTTGGAAAAACTGTTTTTT. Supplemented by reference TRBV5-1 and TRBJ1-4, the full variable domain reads KAGVTQTPRYLIKTRGQQVTLSCSPISGHRSVSWYQQTPGQGLQFLFEYFSETQRNKGNFPGRFSGRQFSNSRSEMNVSTLELGDSALYLCASRPEPSILEKLFFGSGTQLSVL.

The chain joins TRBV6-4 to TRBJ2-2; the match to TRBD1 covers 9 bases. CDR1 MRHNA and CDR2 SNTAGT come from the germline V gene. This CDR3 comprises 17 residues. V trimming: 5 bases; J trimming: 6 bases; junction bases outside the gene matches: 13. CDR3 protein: CASSTSRRQGEAGELFF. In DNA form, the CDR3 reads TGTGCCAGCAGTACATCGCGACGACAGGGGGAGGCCGGGGAGCTGTTTTTT.

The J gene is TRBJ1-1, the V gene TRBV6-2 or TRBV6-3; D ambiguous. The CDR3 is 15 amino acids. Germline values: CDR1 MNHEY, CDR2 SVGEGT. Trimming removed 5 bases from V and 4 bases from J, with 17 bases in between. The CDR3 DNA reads TGTGCCAGCAGTCCCCTTCGGCCGGTGAGCACTGAAGCTTTCTTT. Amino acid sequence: CASSPLRPVSTEAFF.

The CDR3 DNA follows: TGTGCCAGCAGCCAAGAGGGTGGAGGTACAGCTTTCTTT. It encodes CASSQEGGGTAFF. The chain employs TRBV3-1 (or the pseudogene TRBV3-2) and TRBJ1-1; no clear D gene. Germline CDR1 and CDR2: LGHDT and YNNKEL (reference sequence). V lost 0 bases, J lost 10 bases, and 12 bases lay in between. CDR3 length: 13 amino acids.

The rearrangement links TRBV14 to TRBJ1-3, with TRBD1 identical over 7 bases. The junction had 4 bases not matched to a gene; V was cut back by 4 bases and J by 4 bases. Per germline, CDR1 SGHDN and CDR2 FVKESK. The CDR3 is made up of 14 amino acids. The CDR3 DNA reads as TGTGCCAGCAGCCGACTGACAGGGGGAAACACCATATATTTT. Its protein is CASSRLTGGNTIYF.

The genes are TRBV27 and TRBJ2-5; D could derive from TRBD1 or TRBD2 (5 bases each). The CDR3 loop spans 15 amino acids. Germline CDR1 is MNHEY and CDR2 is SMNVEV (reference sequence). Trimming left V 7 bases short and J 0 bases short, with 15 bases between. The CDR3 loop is CASIQRGVYQETQYF. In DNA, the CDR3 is TGTGCCAGCATTCAACGAGGGGTCTACCAAGAGACCCAGTACTTC.

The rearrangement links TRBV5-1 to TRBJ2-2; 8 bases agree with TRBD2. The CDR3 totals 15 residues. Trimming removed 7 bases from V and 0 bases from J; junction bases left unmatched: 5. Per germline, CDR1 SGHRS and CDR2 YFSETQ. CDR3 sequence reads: CASSSGLANTGELFF. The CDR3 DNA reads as TGCGCCAGCTCCTCGGGACTAGCGAACACCGGGGAGCTGTTTTTT. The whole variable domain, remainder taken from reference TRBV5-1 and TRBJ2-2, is KAGVTQTPRYLIKTRGQQVTLSCSPISGHRSVSWYQQTPGQGLQFLFEYFSETQRNKGNFPGRFSGRQFSNSRSEMNVSTLELGDSALYLCASSSGLANTGELFFGEGSRLTVL.

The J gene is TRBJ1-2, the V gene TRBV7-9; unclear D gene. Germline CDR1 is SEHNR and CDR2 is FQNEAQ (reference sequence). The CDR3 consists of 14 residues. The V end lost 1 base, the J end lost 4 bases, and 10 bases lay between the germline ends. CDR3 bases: TGTGCCAGCAGCTTAGTCGGACTTGTCTATGGCTACACCTTC. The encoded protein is CASSLVGLVYGYTF.

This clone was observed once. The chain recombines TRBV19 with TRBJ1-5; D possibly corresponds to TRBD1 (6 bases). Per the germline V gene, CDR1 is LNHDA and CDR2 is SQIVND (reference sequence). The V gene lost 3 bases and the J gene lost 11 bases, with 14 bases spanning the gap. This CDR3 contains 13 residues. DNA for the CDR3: TGTGCCAGTAGTATCAAACCCGGACAGACCCAGCATTTT. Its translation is CASSIKPGQTQHF.

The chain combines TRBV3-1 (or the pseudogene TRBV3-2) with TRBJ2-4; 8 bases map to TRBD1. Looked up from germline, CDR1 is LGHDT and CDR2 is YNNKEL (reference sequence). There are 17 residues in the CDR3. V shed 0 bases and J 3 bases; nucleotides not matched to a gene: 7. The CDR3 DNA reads TGTGCCAGCAGCCAAGAGACAGGGGTTGGGTTCAAAAACATTCAGTACTTC. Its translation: CASSQETGVGFKNIQYF.

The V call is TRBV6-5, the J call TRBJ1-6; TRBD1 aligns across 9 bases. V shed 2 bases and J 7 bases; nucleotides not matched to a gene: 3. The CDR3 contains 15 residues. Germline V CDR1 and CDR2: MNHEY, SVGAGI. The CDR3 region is CASSYGQGRNSPLHF. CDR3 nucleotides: TGTGCCAGCAGTTACGGACAGGGGAGGAATTCACCCCTCCACTTT.

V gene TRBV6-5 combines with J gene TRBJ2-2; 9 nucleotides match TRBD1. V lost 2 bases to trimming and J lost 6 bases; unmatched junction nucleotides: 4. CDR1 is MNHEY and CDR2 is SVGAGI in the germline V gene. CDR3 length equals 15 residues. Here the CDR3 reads CASSYKDRGPGELFF. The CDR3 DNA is TGTGCCAGCAGTTACAAGGACAGGGGTCCCGGGGAGCTGTTTTTT.

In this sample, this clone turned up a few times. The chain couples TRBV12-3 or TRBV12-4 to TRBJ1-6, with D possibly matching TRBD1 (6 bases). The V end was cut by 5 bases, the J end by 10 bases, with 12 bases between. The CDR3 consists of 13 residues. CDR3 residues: CASSDRRRSPLHF. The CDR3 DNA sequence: TGTGCCAGCAGTGACAGGAGGAGGTCACCCCTCCACTTT.